What follows describes a single TCR beta chain. Its antigen has not been determined. No base quality values were provided; no much bigger clone lies one nucleotide off. Here V drops 6 bases and J drops 8 bases, and the junction holds 19 bases not matched to any gene. CDR1 and CDR2 are read off the germline V gene as SNHLY and FYNNEI. The CDR3 goes from the cysteine to the phenylalanine over 17 residues. Only the CDR3 DNA is retained, 51 bases long and in frame from the first base. This entry is derived from a study of CD8 T cells in ankylosing spondylitis (dated by TCRdb to about 2017). Background on the whole study: The study profiled T cell receptor beta repertoires in healthy donors and ankylosing spondylitis patients to find disease-linked TCR variants. Peripheral blood was sampled, and synovial fluid was additionally collected from ankylosing spondylitis patients. The full study cohort was made up of about 24 ankylosing spondylitis patients and 108 healthy donors. Results the study describes overall, beyond this receptor: In peripheral blood, the disease-linked clones were found at relatively low frequencies and had a CD8+ phenotype. The disease-linked clones were reported to be significantly enriched in matched synovial fluid samples from ankylosing spondylitis patients. Some motif variants had previously been reported in the synovial fluid and blood of reactive arthritis patients, which suggests shared mechanisms of disease initiation. A TCR beta motif of eight highly homologous amino acid variants appeared characteristic of blood from ankylosing spondylitis patients.

The data were produced on an Illumina HiSeq 2500. TCR beta libraries were prepared by quantitative 5'-RACE with molecular barcodes. In the authors' own workflow: Disease-linked TCR variants were identified with a new computational method built on a probabilistic model of VDJ rearrangement. TCRdb's own reprocessing of the public reads used fastp at Q25 and MiXCR and kept productive beta chains. Entries that share a CDR3 protein sequence are merged under the most common genes and DNA. The V and J calls shown here were made by TCRdb, not taken from the authors' results. The sample has roughly 670,000 distinct CDR3 sequences on record, around 17% of them singletons. The ten largest clones take up 15% to 20% of the sample.

The sample was blood, either unsorted or a sorted T cell fraction (not recorded which). The chain uses TRBV2 and TRBJ2-4; 7 central nucleotides agree with TRBD1. This receptor was taken from a male donor with ankylosing spondylitis. The CDR3 is CASRENRGRSSIDIQYF. At the DNA level, the sequence is TGTGCCAGCAGGGAAAACAGGGGCAGAAGCAGTATAGACATTCAGTACTTC.